This T cell receptor beta chain appears in the sequencing data of a study of siplizumab effects on memory and regulatory T cells. Findings and caveats of the study: Sequences below about 10^-5 frequency were poorly captured, and few alloreactive clones mapped to unstimulated subsets. Memory cells seemed less diverse than naive T cells, which also seemed major contributors to the alloresponse. Mappable alloreactive CD4+ clones were on average approximately 70% Treg-derived with siplizumab, approximately 26% in controls.

With regard to this clone: Its antigen is currently unknown.

Some 9.7 x 10^4 TCR templates were assayed per sample. The repertoire was sequenced with immunoSEQ multiplex PCR; TCRdb's copy has only in-frame clones and lacks some. The sample gives some 97,000 clones, around 95% of which show up once; roughly 0.61% is in the top ten. Unmatched junction bases numbered 8, after V lost 4 bases and J lost 8 bases. The CDR3 sequence is 14 residues long. Looked up from germline, CDR1 is LNHDA and CDR2 is SQIVND (reference sequence). This sequence joins TRBV19 and TRBJ2-1, with TRBD2 matching over 7 bases. Specimen: Tregs sorted from blood. The sequence was obtained from a human donor in good health. DNA for the CDR3: TGTGCCAGTAGTAGAAGGACTAGTAGCGATGAGCAGTTCTTC. Translating gives CASSRRTSSDEQFF.